A selection of T cell receptor beta chains follows, all from one sample in a study of human T cells and chemical hapten exposure. TCRdb reprocessed the RACE reads via MiXCR and lists one record per CDR3 protein. The table lists 350,000 or so distinct CDR3 sequences, about 7% of them singletons, with roughly 7.9% in the top ten. The material was whole blood, obtained in connection with sensitization to the hapten diphenylcyclopropenone (DPC). The receptors here all came from a woman aged 18-30 years with alopecia areata. Some clones in this sample may be carry-over from other donors' samples. Each CDR3 is given with its conserved first and last residue. A D gene is named only where the DNA matches it firmly. For some rows the clone size is stated as once, few or many, or as a class when expanded; others skip it.

J | V | size | D | length | CDR3 | DNA
TRBJ1-2 | TRBV6-5 | few | TRBD1 | 17 | CASSYDPRGQGFYGYTF | TGTGCCAGCAGTTACGACCCTAGAGGACAGGGTTTCTATGGCTACACCTTC
TRBJ1-2 | TRBV12-3/TRBV12-4 | few | NA | 12 | CASSAQQGPVTF | TGTGCCAGCAGTGCTCAACAGGGCCCCGTCACCTTC
TRBJ1-5 | TRBV27 | few | NA | 16 | CASSLGGLEGNQPQHF | TGTGCCAGCAGTTTAGGCGGGTTGGAAGGCAATCAGCCCCAGCATTTT
TRBJ1-1 | TRBV29-1 | few | NA | 10 | CSVIQVEAFF | TGCAGCGTCATACAAGTTGAAGCTTTCTTT
TRBJ2-7 | TRBV14 | NA | TRBD2 | 16 | CASSRNLAGGAYEQYF | TGTGCCAGCAGCCGCAATCTAGCGGGGGGGGCCTACGAGCAGTACTTC
TRBJ2-3 | TRBV20-1 | few | TRBD1 | 15 | CSASGGQEFTDTQYF | TGCAGTGCTAGTGGGGGACAGGAGTTCACAGATACGCAGTATTTT
TRBJ2-7 | TRBV20-1 | few | TRBD2 | 14 | CSARFSGGSYEQYF | TGCAGTGCTAGGTTTAGCGGGGGAAGCTACGAGCAGTACTTC
TRBJ1-2 | TRBV29-1 | few | NA | 12 | CSVVPLNYGYTF | TGCAGCGTTGTGCCACTTAACTATGGCTACACCTTC
TRBJ2-1 | TRBV12-3/TRBV12-4 | few | NA | 13 | CASSLDKYNEQFF | TGTGCCAGCAGCCTGGACAAATACAATGAGCAGTTCTTC
TRBJ2-2 | TRBV6-5 | NA | TRBD1 | 15 | CASRLGTGGTGELFF | TGTGCCAGCAGACTCGGGACAGGTGGCACCGGGGAGCTGTTTTTT
TRBJ1-2 | TRBV20-1 | few | NA | 12 | CSAPNGGYGYTF | TGCAGTGCCCCAAACGGGGGATATGGCTACACCTTC